The following is a TCR beta chain sequence with its context. The CDR3 length is 14 residues. The germline gives CDR1 GTSNPN, CDR2 SVGIG (reference sequence). With 4 bases removed from V and 7 bases from J, the gap between germline ends came to 14 bases. It was cDNA, reverse transcribed from extracted RNA, that served as the sequencing template. Assay used: immunoSEQ multiplex PCR; TCRdb lists only in-frame clones, some missing. The sample consists of about 150,000 clones, about 53% of them appearing once. The sample is drawn from a study of CD8+ T cells in alopecia areata. The sample in question was CD8+ T cells sorted from blood, obtained at week 0. This chain links TRBV30 with TRBJ1-6; D is ambiguous. The sequence was collected from a human donor with alopecia areata. The CDR3 nucleotides read TGTGCCTGGATGAATGAGGGAAGGAATTCACCCCTCCACTTT. Its translation is CAWMNEGRNSPLHF.